Presented here are 15 T cell receptor beta chains from one specimen sequenced in a study of T cell repertoires in cytomegalovirus infection. TCRdb called the reads again in MiXCR, with one record for every CDR3 protein. The data hold roughly 760,000 distinct CDR3 sequences, with roughly a third observed a single time. Sample: PBMCs. The source is a human donor in good health (CMV status not recorded). Some clones in this sample may be carry-over from other donors' samples.

At least ten counts were recorded for this clonotype. The chain is built from TRBV7-8 and TRBJ2-6; tentative D call: TRBD1 (5 bases). The CDR3 runs 17 residues. Germline-derived CDR1 and CDR2 are SGHVS and FQNEAQ. V lost 5 bases and J 4 bases, leaving 18 bases between the germline ends. CDR3 protein: CASSPAPRDAGANVLTF. In DNA form, the CDR3 reads TGTGCCAGCAGCCCAGCCCCCAGGGATGCCGGGGCCAACGTCCTGACTTTC.

J is TRBJ2-7 and V is TRBV6-1; 8 bases are a match to TRBD2. Germline V gives CDR1 MNHNS, CDR2 SASEGT. CDR3 length equals 14 residues. J gave up 3 bases and V 7 bases, and 8 bases lay outside the gene matches. The DNA of the CDR3 is TGTGCCAGCAAGATAAAGCGGGAGTTCTACGAGCAGTACTTC. Translated: CASKIKREFYEQYF.

This chain uses TRBV18 with TRBJ2-3; D unclear. The CDR3 runs to 15 residues. Per germline, CDR1 KGHSH and CDR2 LQKENI. V shed 3 bases and J shed 0 bases, with 10 bases lying between them. The CDR3 reads CASSPRQISTDTQYF. Here the CDR3 DNA reads TGTGCCAGCTCACCGCGGCAGATTAGCACAGATACGCAGTATTTT.

Ten or more counts support this clonotype. Its ends do not fully match the called genes, so a read error is possible. This chain connects TRBV5-1 to TRBJ1-5; D is possibly TRBD1 (6 bases). Germline V CDR1 and CDR2: SGHRS, YFSETQ. This CDR3 region has 14 residues. The CDR3 coding sequence is TGTGCCAGCAGCCTGGACAGTAGCAATCAGCCCCAGCATTTT. Translating it yields CASSLDSSNQPQHF.

The gene calls are TRBV6-4 and TRBJ2-1; 9 bases are a match to TRBD2. CDR1 and CDR2 (germline): MRHNA, SNTAGT. This CDR3 region has 19 residues. Unmatched junction bases numbered 13, after V lost 2 bases and J lost 2 bases. DNA for the CDR3: TGTGCCAGCAGTGACAGCTGGGGGCCTAGCGGGGACCCCTACAATGAGCAGTTCTTC. Encoded protein: CASSDSWGPSGDPYNEQFF.

This chain connects TRBV7-3 to TRBJ2-7; D not certain. The V gene lost 5 bases and the J gene lost 3 bases, with 11 bases spanning the gap. Germline V gene lookup returns CDR1 SGHTA and CDR2 FQGTGA. The CDR3 has 13 amino acids. The CDR3 DNA is TGTGCCAGCAGCCCGATGGATGGCTACGAGCAGTACTTC. Its translation: CASSPMDGYEQYF.

J is TRBJ2-3 and V is TRBV7-3, with 10 bases that match TRBD2. V dropped 2 bases and J dropped 7; count of bases not matched to a gene: 9. This CDR3 spans 16 amino acids. Germline lookup yields CDR1 SGHTA and CDR2 FQGTGA. CDR3 DNA sequence: TGTGCCAGCAGCTTAGGGCAGCGGGGGGGCCTAAATACGCAGTATTTT. This codes for CASSLGQRGGLNTQYF.

The chain uses TRBV4-2 and TRBJ2-3; no definite D call. Deletions cut 3 bases from V and 1 base from J, with 8 bases between. The CDR3 totals 14 residues. From germline, CDR1 is LGHNA and CDR2 YNFKEQ. The CDR3: CASSHLEGTDTQYF. In DNA form, the CDR3 reads TGTGCCAGCAGCCACTTAGAGGGCACAGATACGCAGTATTTT.

Regarding this clonotype: A much larger clone is a single base away; this may be a read error. The CDR3 end shows no conserved phenylalanine or tryptophan, and so a read error is likely. V and J are TRBV7-2 and TRBJ2-7; tentative D call: TRBD2 (7 bases). V lost 2 bases, J lost 5 bases, and 16 bases lay in between. CDR1 and CDR2 (germline): SGHTA, FQGNSA. The length of the CDR3 is 15 residues. CDR3 sequence (DNA): TGTGCCAGCAGCTTACGGCGGGGGCCGGGGAACGAGCAGTACTTA. As protein: CASSLRRGPGNEQYL.

The chain links TRBV7-9 to TRBJ2-5; TRBD1 is a possible D gene (6 bases). With 5 bases removed from V and 5 bases from J, the gap between germline ends came to 15 bases. CDR3 length equals 14 residues. The germline gives CDR1 SEHNR, CDR2 FQNEAQ (reference sequence). The CDR3 DNA sequence: TGTGCCAGCAGCACCTGGCAGGGGCGGGAGACCCAGTACTTC. It is translated as CASSTWQGRETQYF.

This clonotype was seen a few times. V usage is TRBV28 and J usage is TRBJ1-2; D is possibly TRBD1 (6 bases). There are 16 residues in the CDR3. From germline, CDR1 is MDHEN and CDR2 SYDVKM. Trimming stripped 6 bases from V and 1 base from J, with 18 bases between. The CDR3 here is CASSRTRGAGNYGYTF. CDR3 nucleotide sequence: TGTGCCAGCAGCCGAACCCGGGGGGCGGGTAACTATGGCTACACCTTC.

This clonotype turned up a few times. The CDR3 nucleotides read TGCGCCAGCAGCCAACCAGTCGGTTTGAACACTGAAGCTTTCTTT. Its protein product is CASSQPVGLNTEAFF. The rearrangement joins TRBV4-1 to TRBJ1-1; D not certain. Germline assignment: CDR1 MGHRA and CDR2 YSYEKL. V was pared by 2 bases and J by 0 bases, with 10 bases between. The CDR3 length is 15 residues.

This clonotype appeared a few times. The chain recombines TRBV4-2 with TRBJ1-2; 9 bases match TRBD1. Trimming at V came to 2 bases and at J to 3 bases, leaving 7 bases not matched to a gene. Germline CDR1 and CDR2: LGHNA and YNFKEQ. This CDR3 spans 16 amino acids. CDR3 DNA sequence: TGTGCCAGCAGCCAAACACGAGACAGGGGGGACTATGGCTACACCTTC. It codes for CASSQTRDRGDYGYTF.

Remarks on this clonotype: Mismatch with germline at one junction end may stem from a read error. J is TRBJ2-7 and V is TRBV7-2, with TRBD2 matching over 8 bases. Germline V gene lookup returns CDR1 SGHTA and CDR2 FQGNSA. This CDR3 comprises 15 residues. The CDR3 protein is CASNLERGGGYEQYF. Written as DNA, the CDR3 is TGTGCCAGCAACTTAGAACGGGGGGGCGGATACGAGCAGTACTTC.

This clonotype was detected ten times or more. This chain uses TRBV12-3 or TRBV12-4 with TRBJ1-3, with D perhaps TRBD1 (6 bases). Trimming shortened V by 4 bases and J by 7 bases, and 14 bases separated the two germline ends. CDR3 length: 14 amino acids. The CDR3 nucleotides read TGTGCCAGCAGTTCTACAGGGAACAGGAACACCATATATTTT. This gives the protein CASSSTGNRNTIYF.